The 12 T cell receptor beta chains below were found in one sample sequenced in a study of OX40 agonist ivuxolimab in advanced cancers. TCRdb keeps only in-frame clones here, not all; method: immunoSEQ multiplex PCR. Here the sample spans approximately 86,000 clones, 86% being singletons. The material sequenced was CD4+ or CD8+ T cells sorted from blood, taken in a trial of the OX40 agonist ivuxolimab. All receptors derive from an adult with an advanced solid tumor such as melanoma, head and neck, liver or kidney cancer.

The chain uses TRBV11-2 and TRBJ2-3; D uncertain. Deletions cut 1 base from V and 2 bases from J, with 4 bases between. Germline V CDR1 and CDR2: SGHAT, FQNNGV. The CDR3 is 13 residues long. In DNA form, the CDR3 reads TGTGCCAGCAGCTTAGCGGTCACAGATACGCAGTATTTT. Translation: CASSLAVTDTQYF.

V gene TRBV7-9 combines with J gene TRBJ1-2, with a possible D match to TRBD1 (6 bases). Germline assignment: CDR1 SEHNR and CDR2 FQNEAQ (reference sequence). Trimming took off 5 bases at V and 0 bases at J, with 13 bases between the two ends. CDR3 length equals 15 residues. Here the CDR3 DNA reads TGTGCCAGCAGCGTTTCGACAGGAGCTAACTATGGCTACACCTTC. Protein sequence: CASSVSTGANYGYTF.

The V gene is TRBV6-6, the J gene TRBJ2-1, with D possibly called TRBD1 or TRBD2 (5 bases each). The germline gives CDR1 MNHNY, CDR2 SVGAGI (reference sequence). Trimming pared 7 bases from V and 14 bases from J, leaving 18 bases between. The CDR3 runs to 12 residues. The CDR3 sequence is CASTQRGRFEFF. Here the CDR3 DNA reads TGTGCCAGCACTCAGAGGGGTCGATTTGAGTTCTTC.

This chain links TRBV25-1 with TRBJ1-2; TRBD1 might be the D (5 bases). The V end lost 7 bases, the J end lost 1 base, and 13 bases lay between the germline ends. CDR1 and CDR2 from the germline V gene are MGHDK and SYGVNS. The CDR3 spans 14 residues. As DNA, the CDR3 is TGTGCCAGCACCTCCCGGGGGGTTAACTATGGCTACACCTTC. Its protein is CASTSRGVNYGYTF.

The chain carries TRBV27 and TRBJ1-2, with 7 bases that match TRBD1. CDR1 MNHEY and CDR2 SMNVEV come from the germline V gene (reference sequence). The CDR3 is 17 amino acids. Losses at the gene ends were 1 base for V and 1 base for J; bases not matched to a gene: 9. DNA of the CDR3: TGTGCCAGCAGTTTATTGGAGGGGGGACAGCGTAACTATGGCTACACCTTC. This translates into CASSLLEGGQRNYGYTF.

The CDR3 DNA is TGTGCCAGCAGACCCCCGTGGAATAATTCACCCCTCCACTTT. Its translation: CASRPPWNNSPLHF. This chain joins TRBV6-5 and TRBJ1-6; D gene uncertain. Germline V gene lookup returns CDR1 MNHEY and CDR2 SVGAGI. The CDR3 spans 14 residues. V was trimmed by 6 bases and J by 5 bases, leaving 11 bases between them.

The rearrangement links TRBV10-3 to TRBJ1-1; D might be TRBD1 (5 bases). Trimming removed 6 bases from V and 6 bases from J, with 17 bases in between. The CDR3 has 14 amino acids. Germline CDR1 is ENHRY and CDR2 is SYGVKD. CDR3 protein: CAIRTTGGKSEAFF. The DNA for the CDR3 is TGTGCCATCAGAACGACGGGGGGGAAGTCTGAAGCTTTCTTT.

V is TRBV5-5 and J is TRBJ2-7, with D tentatively TRBD2 (5 bases). The length of the CDR3 is 16 residues. CDR1 is SGHKS and CDR2 is YYEKEE in the germline V gene (reference sequence). Deletions cut 7 bases from V and 0 bases from J, with 20 bases between. The CDR3 is CASQRESVSLSYEQYF. For the CDR3, the DNA is TGTGCCAGCCAAAGGGAGAGCGTCAGTCTCTCCTACGAGCAGTACTTC. The whole variable domain, remainder taken from reference TRBV5-5 and TRBJ2-7, is DAGVTQSPTHLIKTRGQQVTLRCSPISGHKSVSWYQQVLGQGPQFIFQYYEKEERGRGNFPDRFSARQFPNYSSELNVNALLLGDSALYLCASQRESVSLSYEQYFGPGTRLTVT.

The V call is TRBV5-4, the J call TRBJ2-7, with D uncertain. CDR3 size: 11 residues. CDR1 is SGHNT and CDR2 is YYREEE in the germline V gene (reference sequence). The V gene lost 5 bases and the J gene lost 6 bases, with 9 bases spanning the gap. CDR3 sequence: CASRSEVEQYF. The DNA of the CDR3 is TGTGCCAGCAGATCAGAGGTCGAGCAGTACTTC. The complete variable domain, with remaining parts taken from reference TRBV5-4 and TRBJ2-7, reads ETGVTQSPTHLIKTRGQQVTLRCSSQSGHNTVSWYQQALGQGPQFIFQYYREEENGRGNFPPRFSGLQFPNYSSELNVNALELDDSALYLCASRSEVEQYFGPGTRLTVT.

The chain links TRBV2 to TRBJ1-5; TRBD1 matches 7 bases. The V gene's germline CDR1 is SNHLY and CDR2 FYNNEI. With 8 bases clipped from V and 5 bases from J, the junction kept 6 bases outside the gene matches. This CDR3 comprises 13 residues. CDR3 DNA sequence: TGTGCCAGCCGGAAAACAGGGGATCAGCCCCAGCATTTT. Residues: CASRKTGDQPQHF.

This clone is a singleton in its sample. The chain has TRBV7-3 and TRBJ2-7; 9 positions match TRBD1. This CDR3 comprises 13 residues. The V and J ends lost 4 bases and 6 bases, in that order; junction bases with no gene match: 4. Germline CDR1 is SGHTA and CDR2 is FQGTGA. The CDR3 spells CASSSGQGGEQYF. As DNA, the CDR3 is TGTGCCAGCAGCTCGGGACAGGGCGGCGAGCAGTACTTC.

This chain uses TRBV7-2 with TRBJ2-6; D possibly corresponds to TRBD2 (7 bases). This CDR3 is built from 17 residues. From germline, CDR1 is SGHTA and CDR2 FQGNSA. V lost 1 base, J lost 4 bases, and 14 bases lay in between. CDR3 region: CASSLVAGAAGANVLTF. The CDR3 DNA is TGTGCCAGCAGCTTAGTGGCGGGGGCGGCCGGGGCCAACGTCCTGACTTTC.